The 3 T cell receptor beta chains presented below share a single source sample, sequenced in a study of T cells after yellow fever vaccination. TCRdb re-called the 5' RACE reads with MiXCR, one entry per CDR3 protein. The sample has 620,000 or so distinct CDR3 sequences; about 12% are singletons. The specimen comprised PBMCs, sampled on the day of the yellow fever booster vaccination. The origin of the receptors is a man between 25 and 39 years old who received the YFV17D yellow fever vaccine.

The sample holds a few counts of this clonotype. The V gene is TRBV19, the J gene TRBJ2-2; D may be TRBD2 (5 bases). The CDR3 sequence is 14 residues long. The V gene's germline CDR1 is LNHDA and CDR2 SQIVND (reference sequence). Trimming took 4 bases from V and 4 from J, leaving 10 bases between them. The CDR3 sequence: CASSNSGGTGELFF. The CDR3 coding sequence is TGTGCCAGTAGTAATTCAGGAGGCACCGGGGAGCTGTTTTTT.

V and J are TRBV5-4 and TRBJ1-2, with D tentatively TRBD1 (6 bases). V was pared by 4 bases and J by 7 bases, with 20 bases between. CDR1 is SGHNT, CDR2 YYREEE, per germline (reference sequence). The CDR3 runs 15 residues. The CDR3 is CASSLYREEAFGYTF. The DNA of the CDR3 is TGTGCCAGCAGCCTGTACAGGGAGGAAGCTTTTGGCTACACCTTC.

The rearrangement uses TRBV7-8 and TRBJ2-7; TRBD2 matches at 8 bases. Germline V CDR1 and CDR2: SGHVS, FQNEAQ. V shed 1 base and J 5 bases; nucleotides not matched to a gene: 7. This CDR3 contains 15 residues. As DNA, the CDR3 is TGTGCCAGCAGCTTAGTGGCGGGAGGTTGGGACGAGCAGTACTTC. As protein: CASSLVAGGWDEQYF.